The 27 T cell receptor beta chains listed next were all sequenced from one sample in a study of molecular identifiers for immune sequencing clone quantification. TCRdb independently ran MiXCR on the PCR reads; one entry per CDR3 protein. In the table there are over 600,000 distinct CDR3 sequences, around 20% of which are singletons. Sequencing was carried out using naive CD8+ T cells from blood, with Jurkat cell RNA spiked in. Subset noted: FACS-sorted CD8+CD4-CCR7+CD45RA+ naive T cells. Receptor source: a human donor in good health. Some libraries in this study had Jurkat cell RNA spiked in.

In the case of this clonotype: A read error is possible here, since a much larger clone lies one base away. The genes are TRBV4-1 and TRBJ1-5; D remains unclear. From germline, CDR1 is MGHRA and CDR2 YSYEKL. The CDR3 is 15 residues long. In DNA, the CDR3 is TGCGCCAGCGGCCAAGAAGGAGTGGTTGCTCAGCCCCAGCATTTT. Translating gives CASGQEGVVAQPQHF.

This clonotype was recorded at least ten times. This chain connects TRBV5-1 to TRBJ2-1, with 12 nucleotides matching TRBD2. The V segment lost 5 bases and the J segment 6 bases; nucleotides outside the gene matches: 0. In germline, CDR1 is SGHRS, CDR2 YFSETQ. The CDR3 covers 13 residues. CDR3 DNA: TGCGCCAGCAGGGGACTAGCGGGCAATGAGCAGTTCTTC. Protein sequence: CASRGLAGNEQFF.

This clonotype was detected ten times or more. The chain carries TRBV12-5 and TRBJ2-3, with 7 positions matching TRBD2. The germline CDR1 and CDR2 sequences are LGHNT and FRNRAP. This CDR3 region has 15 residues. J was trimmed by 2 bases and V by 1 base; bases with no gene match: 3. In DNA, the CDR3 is TGTGCTAGTGGTTTGGCGGGAGGCAACACAGATACGCAGTATTTT. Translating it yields CASGLAGGNTDTQYF.

In DNA, the CDR3 is TGTGCCAGCAGCGGATACCACGGCAGTTACAATGAGCAGTTCTTC. Translating gives CASSGYHGSYNEQFF. This rearrangement joins TRBV9 to TRBJ2-1, with D hard to call. V was shortened by 3 bases and J by 4 bases, with 14 bases between the two germline ends. Germline assignment: CDR1 SGDLS and CDR2 YYNGEE. This CDR3 spans 15 amino acids.

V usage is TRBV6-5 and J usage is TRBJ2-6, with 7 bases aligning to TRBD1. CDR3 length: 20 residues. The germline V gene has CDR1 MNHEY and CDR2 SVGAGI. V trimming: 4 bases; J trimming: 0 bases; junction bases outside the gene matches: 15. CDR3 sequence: CASSSIWGRDSNSGANVLTF. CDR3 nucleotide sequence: TGTGCCAGCAGTTCCATTTGGGGAAGGGACAGCAACTCTGGGGCCAACGTCCTGACTTTC.

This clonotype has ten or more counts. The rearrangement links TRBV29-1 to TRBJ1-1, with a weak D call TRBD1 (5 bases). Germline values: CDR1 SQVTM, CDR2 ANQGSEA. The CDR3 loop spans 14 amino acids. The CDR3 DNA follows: TGCAGTGTAGGGGCAGGATTCATGAACACTGAAGCTTTCTTT. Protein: CSVGAGFMNTEAFF.

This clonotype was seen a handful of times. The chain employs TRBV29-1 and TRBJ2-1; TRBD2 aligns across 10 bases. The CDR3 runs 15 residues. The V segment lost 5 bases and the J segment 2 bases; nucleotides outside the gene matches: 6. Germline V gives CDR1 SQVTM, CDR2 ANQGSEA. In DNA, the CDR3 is TGCAGCGTTTGTTCTAGCGGGAGCCCCTACAATGAGCAGTTCTTC. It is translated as CSVCSSGSPYNEQFF.

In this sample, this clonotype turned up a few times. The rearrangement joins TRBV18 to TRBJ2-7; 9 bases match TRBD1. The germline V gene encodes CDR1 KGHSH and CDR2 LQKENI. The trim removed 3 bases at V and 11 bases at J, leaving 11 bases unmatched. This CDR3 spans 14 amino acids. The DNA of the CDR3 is TGTGCCAGCTCACCGAGTTCCCGGGACAGGGCCAAGTACTTC. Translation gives CASSPSSRDRAKYF.

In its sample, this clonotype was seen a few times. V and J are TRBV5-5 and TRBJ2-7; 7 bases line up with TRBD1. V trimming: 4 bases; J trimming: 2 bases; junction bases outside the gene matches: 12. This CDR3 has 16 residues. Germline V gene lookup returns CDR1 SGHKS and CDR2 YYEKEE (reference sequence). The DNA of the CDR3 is TGTGCCAGCAGCGGCGAGACAGGGTTCCATCCCTACGAGCAGTACTTC. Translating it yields CASSGETGFHPYEQYF.

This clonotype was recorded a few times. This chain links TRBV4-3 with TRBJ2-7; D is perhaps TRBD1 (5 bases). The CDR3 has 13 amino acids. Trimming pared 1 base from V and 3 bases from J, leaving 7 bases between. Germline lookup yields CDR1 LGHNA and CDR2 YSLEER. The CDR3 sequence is CASSQGQFYEQYF. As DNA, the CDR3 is TGCGCCAGCAGCCAAGGACAGTTCTACGAGCAGTACTTC.

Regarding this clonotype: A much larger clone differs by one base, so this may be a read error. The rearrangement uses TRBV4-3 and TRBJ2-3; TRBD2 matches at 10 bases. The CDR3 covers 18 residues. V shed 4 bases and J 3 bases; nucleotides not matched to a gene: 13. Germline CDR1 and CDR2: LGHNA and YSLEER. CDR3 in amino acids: CASSRDQVSGGTTDTQYF. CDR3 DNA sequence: TGCGCCAGCAGCCGAGATCAAGTTAGCGGGGGGACTACAGATACGCAGTATTTT.

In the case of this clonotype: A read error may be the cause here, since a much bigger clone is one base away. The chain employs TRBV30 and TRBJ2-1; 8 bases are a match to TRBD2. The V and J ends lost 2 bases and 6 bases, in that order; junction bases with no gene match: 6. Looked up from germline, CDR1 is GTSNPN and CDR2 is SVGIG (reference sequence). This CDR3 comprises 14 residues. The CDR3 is CAWSILADCNEQFF. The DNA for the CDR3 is TGTGCCTGGAGTATACTAGCGGATTGCAATGAGCAGTTCTTC.

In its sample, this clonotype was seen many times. The CDR3 sequence: CASSYSAGTTYEQYF. In DNA, the CDR3 is TGTGCCAGCAGTTACTCCGCGGGGACGACCTACGAGCAGTACTTC. The chain couples TRBV6-6 to TRBJ2-7; D perhaps matches TRBD2 (6 bases). The CDR3 loop spans 15 amino acids. Germline V CDR1 and CDR2: MNHNY, SVGAGI (reference sequence). V was cut by 0 bases and J by 2 bases, with 11 bases left in between.

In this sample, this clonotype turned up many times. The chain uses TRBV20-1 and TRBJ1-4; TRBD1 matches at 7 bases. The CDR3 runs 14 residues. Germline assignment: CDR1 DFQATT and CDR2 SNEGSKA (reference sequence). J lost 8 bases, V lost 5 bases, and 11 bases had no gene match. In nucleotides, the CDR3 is TGCAGTGCTCGCGCGCAGGGGGATAGAGAAAAACTGTTTTTT. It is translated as CSARAQGDREKLFF.

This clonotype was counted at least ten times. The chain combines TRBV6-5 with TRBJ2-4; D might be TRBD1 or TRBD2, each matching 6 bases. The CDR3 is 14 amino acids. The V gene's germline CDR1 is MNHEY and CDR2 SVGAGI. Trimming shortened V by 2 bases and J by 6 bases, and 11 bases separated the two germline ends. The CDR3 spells CASSYGGPGNIQYF. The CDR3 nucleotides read TGTGCCAGCAGTTACGGGGGGCCGGGAAACATTCAGTACTTC.

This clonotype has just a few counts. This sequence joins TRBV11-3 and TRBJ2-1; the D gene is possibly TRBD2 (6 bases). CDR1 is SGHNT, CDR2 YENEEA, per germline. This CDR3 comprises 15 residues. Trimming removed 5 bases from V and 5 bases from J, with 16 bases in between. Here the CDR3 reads CASSPPGGIHNEQFF. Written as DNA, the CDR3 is TGTGCCAGCAGCCCCCCTGGGGGGATCCACAATGAGCAGTTCTTC.

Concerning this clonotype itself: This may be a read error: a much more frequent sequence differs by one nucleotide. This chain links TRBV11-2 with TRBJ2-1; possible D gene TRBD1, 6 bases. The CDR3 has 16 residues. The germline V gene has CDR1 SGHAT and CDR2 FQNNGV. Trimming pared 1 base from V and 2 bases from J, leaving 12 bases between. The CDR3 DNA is TGTGCCAGCAGCTTAGTCCCGGACAGAACCTACAATGAGCAGTTCTTC. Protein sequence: CASSLVPDRTYNEQFF. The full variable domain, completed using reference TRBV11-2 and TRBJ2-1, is EAGVAQSPRYKIIEKRQSVAFWCNPISGHATLYWYQQILGQGPKLLIQFQNNGVVDDSQLPKDRFSAERLKGVDSTLKIQPAKLEDSAVYLCASSLVPDRTYNEQFFGPGTRLTVL.

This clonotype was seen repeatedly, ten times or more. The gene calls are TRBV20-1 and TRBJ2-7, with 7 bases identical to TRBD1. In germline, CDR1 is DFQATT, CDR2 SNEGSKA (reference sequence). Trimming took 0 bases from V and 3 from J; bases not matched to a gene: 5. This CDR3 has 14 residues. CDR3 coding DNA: TGCAGTGCTAGAGATATGAACAGGGGCTACGAGCAGTACTTC. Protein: CSARDMNRGYEQYF.

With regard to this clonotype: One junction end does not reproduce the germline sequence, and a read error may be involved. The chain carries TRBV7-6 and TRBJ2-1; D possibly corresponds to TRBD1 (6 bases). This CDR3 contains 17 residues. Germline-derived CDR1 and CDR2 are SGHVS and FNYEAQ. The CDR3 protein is CASSVPTSALGGDEQLF. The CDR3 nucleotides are TGTGCCAGCAGCGTCCCCACCAGCGCGTTAGGGGGAGATGAGCAGCTCTTC. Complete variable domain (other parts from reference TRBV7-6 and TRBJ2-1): GAGVSQSPRYKVTKRGQDVALRCDPISGHVSLYWYRQALGQGPEFLTYFNYEAQQDKSGLPNDRFSAERPEGSISTLTIQRTEQRDSAMYRCASSVPTSALGGDEQLFGPGTRLTVL.

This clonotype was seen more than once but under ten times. In DNA, the CDR3 is TGCGCCAGCAGCCGAGACAGGGCCGGGGAGCTGTTTTTT. Its translation: CASSRDRAGELFF. The chain employs TRBV4-1 and TRBJ2-2, with 7 bases aligning to TRBD1. The germline CDR1 and CDR2 sequences are MGHRA and YSYEKL. The CDR3 runs 13 residues. With 4 bases clipped from V and 6 bases from J, the junction kept 2 bases outside the gene matches.

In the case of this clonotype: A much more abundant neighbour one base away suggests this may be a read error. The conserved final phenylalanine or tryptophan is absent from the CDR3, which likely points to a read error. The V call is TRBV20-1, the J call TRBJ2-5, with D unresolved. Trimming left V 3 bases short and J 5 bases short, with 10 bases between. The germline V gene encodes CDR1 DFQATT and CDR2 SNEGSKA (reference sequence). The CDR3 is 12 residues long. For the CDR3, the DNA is TGCAGTGCTAGTGGGTCGGAGGAGACCCAGTACCTC. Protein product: CSASGSEETQYL.

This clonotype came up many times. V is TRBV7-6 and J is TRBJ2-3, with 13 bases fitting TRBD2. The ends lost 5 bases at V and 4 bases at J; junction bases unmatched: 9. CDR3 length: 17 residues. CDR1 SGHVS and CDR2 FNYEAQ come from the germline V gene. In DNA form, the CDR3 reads TGTGCCAGCAGCATACAACTAGCGGGGGGGCGGCCAGATACGCAGTATTTT. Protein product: CASSIQLAGGRPDTQYF.

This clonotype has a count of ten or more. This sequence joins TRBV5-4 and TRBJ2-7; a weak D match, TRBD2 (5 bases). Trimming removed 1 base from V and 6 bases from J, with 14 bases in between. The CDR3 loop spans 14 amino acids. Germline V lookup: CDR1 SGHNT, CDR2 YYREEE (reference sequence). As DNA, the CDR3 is TGTGCCAGCAGCTTGCGGGGTCGTTCGGGCGAGCAGTACTTC. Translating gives CASSLRGRSGEQYF.

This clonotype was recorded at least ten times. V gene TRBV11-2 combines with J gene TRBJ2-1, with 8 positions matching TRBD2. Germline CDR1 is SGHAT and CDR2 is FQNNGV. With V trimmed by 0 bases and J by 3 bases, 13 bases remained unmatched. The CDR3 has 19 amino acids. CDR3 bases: TGTGCCAGCAGCTTAGATCTTACGAAACTAGCGGCTTACTACAATGAGCAGTTCTTC. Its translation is CASSLDLTKLAAYYNEQFF.

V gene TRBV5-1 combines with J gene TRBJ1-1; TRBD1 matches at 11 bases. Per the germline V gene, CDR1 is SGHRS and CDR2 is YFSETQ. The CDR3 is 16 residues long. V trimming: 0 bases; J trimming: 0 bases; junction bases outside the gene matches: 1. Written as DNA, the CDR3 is TGCGCCAGCAGCTTGGGGGACAGGGGGGTGAACACTGAAGCTTTCTTT. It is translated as CASSLGDRGVNTEAFF.

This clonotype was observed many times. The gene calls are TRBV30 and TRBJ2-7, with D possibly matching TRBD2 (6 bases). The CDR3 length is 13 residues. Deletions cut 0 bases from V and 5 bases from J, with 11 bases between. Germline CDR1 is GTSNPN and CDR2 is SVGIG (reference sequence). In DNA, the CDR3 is TGTGCCTGGAGTGTACTAGCTGGTAACGAGCAGTACTTC. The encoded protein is CAWSVLAGNEQYF.

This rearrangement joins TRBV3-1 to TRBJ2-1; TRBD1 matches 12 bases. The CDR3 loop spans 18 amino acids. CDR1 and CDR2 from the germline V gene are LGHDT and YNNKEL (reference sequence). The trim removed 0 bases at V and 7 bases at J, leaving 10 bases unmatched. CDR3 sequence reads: CASSQDRSGQGAWNEQFF. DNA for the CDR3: TGTGCCAGCAGCCAAGATCGTTCGGGACAGGGGGCTTGGAATGAGCAGTTCTTC.